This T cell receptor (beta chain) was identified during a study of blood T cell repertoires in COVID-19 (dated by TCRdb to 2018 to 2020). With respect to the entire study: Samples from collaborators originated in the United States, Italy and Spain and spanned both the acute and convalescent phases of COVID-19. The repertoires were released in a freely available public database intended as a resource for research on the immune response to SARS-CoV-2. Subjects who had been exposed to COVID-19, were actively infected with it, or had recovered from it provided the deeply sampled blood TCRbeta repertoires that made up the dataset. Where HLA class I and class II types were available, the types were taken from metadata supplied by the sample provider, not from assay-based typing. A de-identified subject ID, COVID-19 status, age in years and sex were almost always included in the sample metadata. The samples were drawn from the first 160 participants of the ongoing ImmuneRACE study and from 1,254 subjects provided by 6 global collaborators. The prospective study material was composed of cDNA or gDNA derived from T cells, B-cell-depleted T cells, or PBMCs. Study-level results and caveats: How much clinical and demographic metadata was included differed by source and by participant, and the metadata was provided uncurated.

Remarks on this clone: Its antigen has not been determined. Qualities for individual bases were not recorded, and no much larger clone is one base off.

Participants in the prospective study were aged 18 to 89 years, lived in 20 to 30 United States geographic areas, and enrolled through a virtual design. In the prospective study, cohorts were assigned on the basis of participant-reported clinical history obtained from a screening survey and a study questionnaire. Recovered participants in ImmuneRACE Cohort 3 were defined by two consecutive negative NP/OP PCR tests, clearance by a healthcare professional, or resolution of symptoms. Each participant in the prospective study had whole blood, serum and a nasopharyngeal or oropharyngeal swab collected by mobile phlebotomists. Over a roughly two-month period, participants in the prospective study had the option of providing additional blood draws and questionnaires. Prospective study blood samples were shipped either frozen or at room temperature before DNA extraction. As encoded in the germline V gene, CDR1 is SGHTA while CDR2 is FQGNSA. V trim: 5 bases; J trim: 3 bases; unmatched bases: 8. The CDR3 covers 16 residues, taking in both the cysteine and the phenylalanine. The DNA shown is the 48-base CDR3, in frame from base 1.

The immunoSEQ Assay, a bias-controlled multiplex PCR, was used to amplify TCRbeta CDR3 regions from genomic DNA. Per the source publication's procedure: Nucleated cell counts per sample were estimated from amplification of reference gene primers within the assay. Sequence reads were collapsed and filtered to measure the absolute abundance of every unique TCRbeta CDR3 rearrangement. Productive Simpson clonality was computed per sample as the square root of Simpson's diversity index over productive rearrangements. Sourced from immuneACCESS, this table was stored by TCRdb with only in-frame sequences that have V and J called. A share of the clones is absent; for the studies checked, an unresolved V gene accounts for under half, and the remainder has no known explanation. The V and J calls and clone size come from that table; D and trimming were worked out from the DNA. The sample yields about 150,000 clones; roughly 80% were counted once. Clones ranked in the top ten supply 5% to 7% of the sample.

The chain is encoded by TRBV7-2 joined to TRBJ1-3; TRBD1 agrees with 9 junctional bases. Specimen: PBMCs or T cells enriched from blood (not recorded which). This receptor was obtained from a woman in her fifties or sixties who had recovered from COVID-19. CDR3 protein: CASSPTGGVGGNTIYF. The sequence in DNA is TGTGCCAGCAGCCCTACAGGGGGCGTTGGTGGAAACACCATATATTTT.